Below, 22 T cell receptor beta chains from the same sample are listed, as sequenced in a study of T cells in Graves' hyperthyroidism and ophthalmopathy (dated by TCRdb to the late 2010s). The receptor library was made with multiplex PCR. Sequenced on an Illumina HiSeq 2000. The TCR beta CDR3 regions were amplified from RNA transcripts. For the first round of RT-PCR on the TCR CDR3, the HTBI primer set was used together with the Qiagen OneStep RT-PCR kit. Using fastp at Q25 and MiXCR, TCRdb reprocessed the public reads and kept productive beta chains. Each entry merges the rows of one CDR3 protein and shows their most common DNA and genes. Counted in this sample were around 580,000 distinct CDR3 sequences; roughly 50% of them appeared once. The ten largest clones capture roughly 7.7% of the sample. The source material was peripheral blood or thyroid tissue (not recorded which). All receptors come from a woman between 18 and 29 years old with Graves' hyperthyroidism.

The V call is TRBV19, the J call TRBJ2-7, with 14 bases that match TRBD2. The germline V gene has CDR1 LNHDA and CDR2 SQIVND (reference sequence). Trimming took 11 bases from V and 4 from J; bases not matched to a gene: 7. The CDR3 consists of 14 residues. The CDR3 region is CAGQGLAGVYEQYF. In nucleotides, the CDR3 is TGTGCCGGCCAGGGACTAGCGGGAGTATACGAGCAGTACTTC.

This chain connects TRBV19 to TRBJ1-6, with 8 bases lining up with TRBD1. Germline CDR1 and CDR2: LNHDA and SQIVND (reference sequence). CDR3 length: 13 residues. With V trimmed by 11 bases and J by 4 bases, 4 bases remained unmatched. DNA of the CDR3: TGTGCCGGGGGACAGGCATATAATTCACCCCTCCACTTT. The encoded protein is CAGGQAYNSPLHF.

To note about this clonotype: A much larger clone differs by one base, so this may be a read error. The chain has TRBV25-1 and TRBJ1-2; D is unresolved. Germline values: CDR1 MGHDK, CDR2 SYGVNS. The CDR3 runs 14 residues. The CDR3 bases are TGTGCCGGCAGTTTAGCCTACAGAGGCTATGGCTACACCTTC. This gives the protein CAGSLAYRGYGYTF.

The chain employs TRBV19 and TRBJ1-3, with 8 bases that match TRBD1. The CDR3 is made up of 13 amino acids. V shed 4 bases and J 15 bases; nucleotides not matched to a gene: 11. Germline values: CDR1 LNHDA, CDR2 SQIVND (reference sequence). The CDR3 bases are TGTGCCAGTAGTACCCCGGGCAGGGGGCCCGCATATTTT. Translated: CASSTPGRGPAYF.

The genes are TRBV5-6 and TRBJ1-1; no reliable D call. The CDR3 length is 15 residues. Germline V gene sequence: CDR1 SGHDT, CDR2 YYEEEE. V lost 0 bases and J lost 10, with 19 bases in between. In DNA, the CDR3 is TGTGCCAGCAGCTTGGGCTCCGGGAAAAAAGAAACAGCTTTCTTT. Encoded protein: CASSLGSGKKETAFF. Based on the CDR3 plus reference TRBV5-6 and TRBJ1-1, the full variable domain is DAGVTQSPTHLIKTRGQQVTLRCSPKSGHDTVSWYQQALGQGPQFIFQYYEEEERQRGNFPDRFSGHQFPNYSSELNVNALLLGDSALYLCASSLGSGKKETAFFGQGTRLTVV.

Only a few counts were recorded for this clonotype. CDR3 DNA sequence: TGTGCCAGCAGTTTATTGGGCGACAGCACAGATACGCAGTATTTT. This codes for CASSLLGDSTDTQYF. This chain links TRBV12-3 or TRBV12-4 with TRBJ2-3; no firm D call. Trimming removed 2 bases from V and 0 bases from J, with 9 bases in between. The CDR3 has 15 residues.

At least ten counts were recorded for this clonotype. The rearrangement uses TRBV7-2 and TRBJ1-1; tentative D call: TRBD1 (5 bases). V was shortened by 7 bases and J by 3 bases, with 18 bases between the two germline ends. The CDR3 has 15 residues. CDR1 and CDR2 from the germline V gene are SGHTA and FQGNSA. As DNA, the CDR3 is TGTGCCAGCACCAGCGGGAGGGCGGGGGACACTGAAGCTTTCTTT. This codes for CASTSGRAGDTEAFF. The full variable domain, completed using reference TRBV7-2 and TRBJ1-1, is GAGVSQSPSNKVTEKGKDVELRCDPISGHTALYWYRQSLGQGLEFLIYFQGNSAPDKSGLPSDRFSAERTGGSVSTLTIQRTQQEDSAVYLCASTSGRAGDTEAFFGQGTRLTVV.

This clonotype was found many times. The rearrangement uses TRBV20-1 and TRBJ1-2; D call uncertain. There are 13 residues in the CDR3. The V end was cut by 0 bases, the J end by 5 bases, with 10 bases between. The germline gives CDR1 DFQATT, CDR2 SNEGSKA (reference sequence). The CDR3 nucleotides are TGCAGTGCTAGAGAGCCGGAGGTATATGGCTACACCTTC. This encodes CSAREPEVYGYTF.

The rearrangement uses TRBV20-1 and TRBJ1-2; weak D call: TRBD1 (5 bases). With 4 bases removed from V and 4 bases from J, the gap between germline ends came to 19 bases. The CDR3 consists of 15 residues. The V gene's germline CDR1 is DFQATT and CDR2 SNEGSKA (reference sequence). CDR3 loop: CSAIGTSGRPYGYTF. The CDR3 nucleotides read TGCAGTGCTATCGGGACTAGCGGGAGGCCCTATGGCTACACCTTC.

This clonotype was observed many times. The chain uses TRBV4-2 and TRBJ2-7, with D perhaps matching TRBD2 (6 bases). Germline V gene sequence: CDR1 LGHNA, CDR2 YNFKEQ. This CDR3 comprises 16 residues. V lost 0 bases, J lost 0 bases, and 12 bases lay in between. In nucleotides, the CDR3 is TGTGCCAGCAGCCAAGATAGGGCGGGAAGCTCCTACGAGCAGTACTTC. It specifies CASSQDRAGSSYEQYF.

This clonotype was found many times. The J gene is TRBJ1-4, the V gene TRBV7-9; 7 bases are shared with TRBD1. Germline lookup yields CDR1 SEHNR and CDR2 FQNEAQ (reference sequence). Trimming at V came to 5 bases and at J to 12 bases, leaving 15 bases not matched to a gene. The CDR3 length is 15 residues. The CDR3 DNA reads as TGTGCCAGCAGCCCACGGGACAGTAATGAGGGGGAACTGTTTTTT. This translates into CASSPRDSNEGELFF.

V and J are TRBV6-5 and TRBJ1-4; D gene ambiguous. There are 15 residues in the CDR3. Germline CDR1 MNHEY, CDR2 SVGAGI. Trimming shortened V by 5 bases and J by 8 bases, and 18 bases separated the two germline ends. The CDR3 is CASSISGGIREKLFF. CDR3 DNA: TGTGCCAGCAGTATTAGCGGAGGGATTAGAGAAAAACTGTTTTTT.

This clonotype was counted between two and nine times. The rearrangement joins TRBV7-9 to TRBJ1-1; D is possibly TRBD1 (5 bases). Per the germline V gene, CDR1 is SEHNR and CDR2 is FQNEAQ (reference sequence). Trimming shortened V by 1 base and J by 4 bases, and 10 bases separated the two germline ends. The CDR3 runs 14 residues. CDR3 coding DNA: TGTGCCAGCAGCTTAGGGGGCCGGAGCACTGAAGCTTTCTTT. This encodes CASSLGGRSTEAFF.

This clonotype showed up many times. This chain links TRBV12-3 or TRBV12-4 with TRBJ1-3; D ambiguous. The CDR3 is 13 amino acids. Trimming stripped 4 bases from V and 2 bases from J, with 6 bases between. CDR3 loop: CASSSSAGNTIYF. The DNA of the CDR3 is TGTGCCAGCAGTTCGTCAGCTGGAAACACCATATATTTT.

The chain combines TRBV20-1 with TRBJ2-7, with a weak D call TRBD2 (6 bases). This CDR3 is built from 14 residues. V was cut by 2 bases and J by 2 bases, with 13 bases left in between. Germline V gene lookup returns CDR1 DFQATT and CDR2 SNEGSKA (reference sequence). CDR3 sequence: CSARKSGGAYEQYF. The CDR3 nucleotides read TGCAGTGCTAGAAAATCCGGGGGAGCCTACGAGCAGTACTTC.

This clonotype was seen ten or more times. The rearrangement joins TRBV7-6 to TRBJ2-1; TRBD1 might be the D (5 bases). V was pared by 8 bases and J by 8 bases, with 22 bases between. This CDR3 has 15 residues. CDR1 is SGHVS and CDR2 is FNYEAQ in the germline V gene. DNA of the CDR3: TGTGCCAGCCTATTAGGTGTTCAGGGAAAGGATGAGCAGTTCTTC. Translation: CASLLGVQGKDEQFF.

The sample holds one count of this clonotype. The chain joins TRBV7-2 to TRBJ1-5; D remains ambiguous. CDR1 and CDR2 (germline): SGHTA, FQGNSA. V was cut by 1 base and J by 11 bases, with 15 bases left in between. This CDR3 has 14 amino acids. This CDR3 reads CASSLVTLGETQHF. The CDR3 nucleotides are TGTGCCAGCAGCTTAGTGACCCTCGGAGAGACCCAGCATTTT.

This clonotype was observed a handful of times. The rearrangement joins TRBV24-1 to TRBJ2-3; TRBD2 agrees at 8 bases. CDR1 is KGHDR, CDR2 SFDVKD, per germline. The CDR3 spans 17 residues. V was pared by 5 bases and J by 3 bases, with 12 bases of the junction left unmatched. CDR3 sequence: CATSAALAGDETDTQYF. The CDR3 region has the DNA TGTGCCACCAGTGCCGCTCTAGCGGGCGACGAAACAGATACGCAGTATTTT.

Turning to this clonotype: This may be a read error: a much more frequent sequence differs by one nucleotide. The chain has TRBV19 and TRBJ2-7; D remains unclear. Germline V gives CDR1 LNHDA, CDR2 SQIVND (reference sequence). V was shortened by 3 bases and J by 6 bases, with 18 bases between the two germline ends. The CDR3 length is 15 residues. The chain's CDR3 is CASSILSRSLPEQYF. For the CDR3, the DNA is TGTGCCAGTAGTATCCTGAGTAGGTCTCTTCCCGAGCAGTACTTC.

The table lists this clonotype with many counts. V and J are TRBV12-3 or TRBV12-4 and TRBJ1-2, with D maybe TRBD1 (5 bases). V dropped 5 bases and J dropped 5 bases, with 12 bases sitting between them. This CDR3 contains 13 residues. The CDR3 nucleotides are TGTGCCAGCAGTCCGACAGACGGATATGGCTACACCTTC. Its translation: CASSPTDGYGYTF.

This clonotype was observed at least ten times. This chain links TRBV20-1 with TRBJ1-6, with D perhaps TRBD1 (6 bases). Germline CDR1 is DFQATT and CDR2 is SNEGSKA (reference sequence). The CDR3 runs to 19 residues. With 4 bases removed from V and 0 bases from J, the gap between germline ends came to 22 bases. The CDR3 region is CSATPTGPGASSYNSPLHF. In DNA form, the CDR3 reads TGCAGTGCTACCCCGACAGGTCCGGGGGCAAGCTCCTATAATTCACCCCTCCACTTT.

This clonotype was observed at least ten times. This rearrangement joins TRBV9 to TRBJ1-1; 8 bases are a match to TRBD1. CDR1 SGDLS and CDR2 YYNGEE come from the germline V gene. V lost 4 bases, J lost 8 bases, and 16 bases stayed unmatched. The CDR3 runs 16 residues. The CDR3 region has the DNA TGTGCCAGCAGCCAGAGACCGGGACAGGCTCGTCGAGAAGCTTTCTTT. Translating it yields CASSQRPGQARREAFF.